This entry lists 29 T cell receptor beta chains sequenced from one sample in a study of T cell responses to AZD1222 COVID-19 vaccine. TCRdb's table, derived via immunoSEQ multiplex PCR, lists solely in-frame clones and lacks some. Counted here are nearly 110,000 clones, 85% to 90% occurring once; the ten biggest clones make up approximately 5%. This material consisted of peripheral blood, taken on day 0 of AZD1222 vaccination. The receptor source for this set is an adult in good health.

There are a few counts of this clone. The chain recombines TRBV25-1 with TRBJ2-5; D call uncertain. This CDR3 is built from 12 residues. The germline V gene encodes CDR1 MGHDK and CDR2 SYGVNS. V gave up 8 bases and J gave up 1 base, with 8 bases separating them. The CDR3 reads CASRWAQETQYF. The CDR3 bases are TGTGCCAGCCGCTGGGCCCAAGAGACCCAGTACTTC.

The chain recombines TRBV18 with TRBJ2-5; no clear D. Germline V gene sequence: CDR1 KGHSH, CDR2 LQKENI. The CDR3 is 13 residues long. V lost 2 bases and J lost 3, with 7 bases in between. CDR3 sequence reads: CASSPGSEETQYF. For the CDR3, the DNA is TGTGCCAGCTCACCAGGCAGTGAAGAGACCCAGTACTTC. Filled out from reference TRBV18 and TRBJ2-5, the complete variable domain reads NAGVMQNPRHLVRRRGQEARLRCSPMKGHSHVYWYRQLPEEGLKFMVYLQKENIIDESGMPKERFSAEFPKEGPSILRIQQVVRGDSAAYFCASSPGSEETQYFGPGTRLLVL.

The chain is built from TRBV3-1 (or the pseudogene TRBV3-2) and TRBJ1-1; TRBD1 aligns across 9 bases. This CDR3 region has 12 residues. The junction had 5 bases not matched to a gene; V was cut back by 5 bases and J by 10 bases. From germline, CDR1 is LGHDT and CDR2 YNNKEL (reference sequence). CDR3 loop: CASSIMTGGAFF. As DNA, the CDR3 is TGTGCCAGCAGCATTATGACAGGGGGAGCTTTCTTT.

As for this clone: This CDR3 is also generated by other DNA sequences in the sample. This sequence joins TRBV6-5 and TRBJ1-1; 10 bases align to TRBD1. The V segment lost 5 bases and the J segment 5 bases; nucleotides outside the gene matches: 2. This CDR3 contains 13 residues. The germline gives CDR1 MNHEY, CDR2 SVGAGI. The CDR3 is CASSRTGGTEAFF. Written as DNA, the CDR3 is TGTGCCAGCAGTAGGACAGGGGGAACTGAAGCTTTCTTT.

To note about this clone: At the DNA level, this CDR3 is encoded by other sequences in the same sample as well. The CDR3 is CASSRAYEQYF. In nucleotides, the CDR3 is TGTGCCAGCAGCAGAGCCTACGAGCAGTACTTC. This chain joins TRBV5-6 and TRBJ2-7; D is unresolved. CDR3 length: 11 residues. In germline, CDR1 is SGHDT, CDR2 YYEEEE. V lost 4 bases to trimming and J lost 2 bases, with 4 bases between them.

The V call is TRBV9, the J call TRBJ1-6; 9 bases align to TRBD1. Germline CDR1 SGDLS, CDR2 YYNGEE. This CDR3 comprises 15 residues. V was clipped by 3 bases and J by 7 bases; unmatched bases: 5. The CDR3 DNA follows: TGTGCCAGCAGCGCTGCGGACAGGGGAAATTCACCCCTCCACTTT. This codes for CASSAADRGNSPLHF.

The V and J genes are TRBV12-5 and TRBJ2-3, with 16 positions matching TRBD2. V dropped 2 bases and J dropped 3; count of bases not matched to a gene: 20. The CDR3 is 23 residues long. The germline CDR1 and CDR2 sequences are LGHNT and FRNRAP. The CDR3 here is CASGLMMASPGLAGGPQTDTQYF. As DNA, the CDR3 is TGTGCTAGTGGTTTGATGATGGCTTCCCCGGGACTAGCGGGAGGGCCCCAGACAGATACGCAGTATTTT.

CDR3 residues: CASSRGTGYSNQPQHF. The CDR3 nucleotides are TGCGCCAGCAGCCGCGGGACAGGATATAGCAATCAGCCCCAGCATTTT. The chain is built from TRBV4-1 and TRBJ1-5, with 8 bases matching TRBD1. Germline-derived CDR1 and CDR2 are MGHRA and YSYEKL. V was clipped by 4 bases and J by 0 bases; unmatched bases: 5. The CDR3 runs 16 residues.

This chain links TRBV7-2 with TRBJ1-6, with a tentative D call TRBD1 (5 bases). V was clipped by 3 bases and J by 10 bases, with 13 bases between them. Germline CDR1 reads SGHTA; CDR2 reads FQGNSA. This CDR3 region has 14 residues. In DNA, the CDR3 is TGTGCCAGCAGCTTGGGGGGGGGAGGGTCACCCCTCCACTTT. Its translation: CASSLGGGGSPLHF.

This sequence joins TRBV28 and TRBJ1-3; 8 bases are a match to TRBD1. Germline V gene data show CDR1 as MDHEN and CDR2 as SYDVKM. With V trimmed by 7 bases and J by 4 bases, 9 bases remained unmatched. This CDR3 is 15 amino acids long. CDR3 amino acids: CASTGGQERGNTIYF. The CDR3 DNA is TGTGCCAGCACCGGGGGACAGGAGCGGGGAAACACCATATATTTT.

The chain uses TRBV6-4 and TRBJ1-5; 7 nucleotides match TRBD1. The CDR3 is 16 residues long. Germline assignment: CDR1 MRHNA and CDR2 SNTAGT. The junction had 9 bases not matched to a gene; V was cut back by 5 bases and J by 2 bases. CDR3 DNA: TGTGCCAGCAGTCCGCAGGGGGGGGTGCGCAATCAGCCCCAGCATTTT. Translating it yields CASSPQGGVRNQPQHF.

This chain joins TRBV9 and TRBJ1-1; TRBD1 might be the D (6 bases). Germline V gene sequence: CDR1 SGDLS, CDR2 YYNGEE. V lost 4 bases and J lost 8, with 21 bases in between. This CDR3 is 15 amino acids long. The CDR3 DNA reads TGTGCCAGCAGCCGTTTCGGGGGCAGGGGAGAAGAAGCTTTCTTT. The encoded protein is CASSRFGGRGEEAFF.

The V and J genes are TRBV5-1 and TRBJ1-3; D remains ambiguous. V was shortened by 5 bases and J by 0 bases, with 6 bases between the two germline ends. The CDR3 sequence is 13 residues long. Germline V CDR1 and CDR2: SGHRS, YFSETQ. As DNA, the CDR3 is TGCGCCAGCAGAGAAAGCTCTGGAAACACCATATATTTT. Protein: CASRESSGNTIYF.

This clone occurred once. This rearrangement joins TRBV27 to TRBJ1-6; D is ambiguous. Trimming took 3 bases from V and 8 from J, leaving 11 bases between them. Germline V gene sequence: CDR1 MNHEY, CDR2 SMNVEV (reference sequence). The CDR3 has 14 amino acids. The CDR3 region has the DNA TGTGCCAGCAGTTTCAGAGGGTTTGATTCACCCCTCCACTTT. Its protein product is CASSFRGFDSPLHF.

The chain links TRBV29-1 to TRBJ2-1; 8 bases fit TRBD1. This CDR3 contains 14 residues. Germline loops: CDR1 SQVTM, CDR2 ANQGSEA. The V gene end was trimmed by 5 bases and the J gene end by 7 bases; junction bases not matched to a gene: 10. The CDR3 bases are TGCAGCGTTAGCGGACAGGGCGTCGGGAATGAGCAGTTCTTC. Its translation is CSVSGQGVGNEQFF.

The chain carries TRBV28 and TRBJ1-2; D call uncertain. V was clipped by 7 bases and J by 6 bases, with 9 bases between them. The CDR3 spans 11 residues. Germline CDR1 reads MDHEN; CDR2 reads SYDVKM. This chain's CDR3 is CASTGQDGYTF. The CDR3 coding sequence is TGTGCCAGCACCGGGCAGGATGGCTACACCTTC.

This sequence joins TRBV5-1 and TRBJ1-5; D not certain. Per germline, CDR1 SGHRS and CDR2 YFSETQ. The CDR3 spans 14 residues. Trimming left V 0 bases short and J 3 bases short, with 7 bases between. The CDR3 reads CASSLGDNNQPQHF. Written as DNA, the CDR3 is TGCGCCAGCAGCTTGGGGGATAACAATCAGCCCCAGCATTTT. The full variable domain, with the rest looked up from reference TRBV5-1 and TRBJ1-5, is KAGVTQTPRYLIKTRGQQVTLSCSPISGHRSVSWYQQTPGQGLQFLFEYFSETQRNKGNFPGRFSGRQFSNSRSEMNVSTLELGDSALYLCASSLGDNNQPQHFGDGTRLSIL.

The V call is TRBV6-5, the J call TRBJ2-7; D might be TRBD1 or TRBD2, each matching 5 bases. CDR3 size: 14 residues. V dropped 5 bases and J dropped 2 bases, with 13 bases sitting between them. Germline V gene sequence: CDR1 MNHEY, CDR2 SVGAGI. DNA for the CDR3: TGTGCCAGCAGTACGACCGGGACCGCCTACGAGCAGTACTTC. It translates to CASSTTGTAYEQYF.

J is TRBJ1-5 and V is TRBV6-5, with a tentative D call TRBD1 (6 bases). This CDR3 spans 15 amino acids. The germline V gene has CDR1 MNHEY and CDR2 SVGAGI. V lost 2 bases and J 5 bases, leaving 13 bases between the germline ends. This chain's CDR3 is CASSYGRGADQPQHF. The CDR3 coding sequence is TGTGCCAGCAGTTACGGCAGGGGTGCCGATCAGCCCCAGCATTTT.

The J gene is TRBJ1-1, the V gene TRBV7-9; 8 nucleotides align to TRBD1. The trim removed 2 bases at V and 5 bases at J, leaving 4 bases unmatched. Germline CDR1 and CDR2: SEHNR and FQNEAQ (reference sequence). The CDR3 has 14 amino acids. CDR3 sequence: CASSLQGAQTEAFF. The CDR3, as DNA: TGTGCCAGCAGCTTACAGGGGGCGCAAACTGAAGCTTTCTTT.

This rearrangement joins TRBV5-4 to TRBJ2-1; D might be TRBD1 (7 bases). Germline V gene data show CDR1 as SGHNT and CDR2 as YYREEE (reference sequence). The CDR3 spans 14 residues. The ends were cut back, 4 bases at V and 8 bases at J, with 16 bases in the middle. The CDR3 loop reads CASSPGGLRDEQFF. For the CDR3, the DNA is TGTGCCAGCAGCCCAGGGGGACTCCGGGATGAGCAGTTCTTC.

The chain has TRBV2 and TRBJ2-7, with TRBD2 matching over 15 bases. CDR1 is SNHLY, CDR2 FYNNEI, per germline. This CDR3 has 16 residues. V lost 2 bases and J lost 4; bases outside the gene matches: 3. The CDR3 reads CASSELGTSGRYEQYF. The CDR3 DNA reads TGTGCCAGCAGTGAATTAGGGACTAGCGGGAGGTACGAGCAGTACTTC.

J is TRBJ2-7 and V is TRBV7-3, with a weak D call TRBD1 (6 bases). CDR1 and CDR2 (germline): SGHTA, FQGTGA. The V and J ends lost 5 bases and 3 bases respectively, with 20 bases between them. This CDR3 has 16 residues. The CDR3 region is CASSASTGSLIYEQYF. Here the CDR3 DNA reads TGTGCCAGCAGCGCCTCCACAGGGTCCCTCATCTACGAGCAGTACTTC.

The chain joins TRBV4-1 to TRBJ2-7, with 9 bases identical to TRBD2. The CDR3 is 15 amino acids. With V trimmed by 5 bases and J by 6 bases, 11 bases remained unmatched. From germline, CDR1 is MGHRA and CDR2 YSYEKL. CDR3 region: CASSDPSGIWSEQYF. Written as DNA, the CDR3 is TGCGCCAGCAGCGATCCTAGCGGGATCTGGTCCGAGCAGTACTTC.

This chain links TRBV28 with TRBJ2-7, with 9 bases lining up with TRBD2. Trimming cost V 7 bases and J 0 bases; bases outside gene matches: 1. The CDR3 covers 13 residues. CDR1 and CDR2 (germline): MDHEN, SYDVKM. In DNA form, the CDR3 reads TGTGCCAGCATTAGCGGGAGCTCCTACGAGCAGTACTTC. Amino acid sequence: CASISGSSYEQYF.

This clone was counted between two and nine times. The chain uses TRBV28 and TRBJ1-5, with D maybe TRBD1 (6 bases). The CDR3 is 15 amino acids. V lost 6 bases and J 3 bases, leaving 15 bases between the germline ends. CDR1 is MDHEN and CDR2 is SYDVKM in the germline V gene. As DNA, the CDR3 is TGTGCCAGCAGACTGCGGCAGGGGCTCAATCAGCCCCAGCATTTT. It codes for CASRLRQGLNQPQHF.

J is TRBJ1-1 and V is TRBV5-6; unclear D gene. The CDR3 covers 12 residues. V shed 4 bases and J shed 8 bases, with 12 bases lying between them. Germline values: CDR1 SGHDT, CDR2 YYEEEE. In DNA, the CDR3 is TGTGCCAGCAGCACCGGGTCTTGGGAAGCTTTCTTT. It specifies CASSTGSWEAFF.

The chain links TRBV5-6 to TRBJ2-3; D is undetermined. CDR1 and CDR2 from the germline V gene are SGHDT and YYEEEE. Trimming left V 0 bases short and J 4 bases short, with 3 bases between. This CDR3 comprises 12 residues. The CDR3 DNA reads as TGTGCCAGCAGCTTGGTATCAGATACGCAGTATTTT. Its translation: CASSLVSDTQYF.

The V and J genes are TRBV6-5 and TRBJ1-2; 11 nucleotides align to TRBD1. Looked up from germline, CDR1 is MNHEY and CDR2 is SVGAGI. The CDR3 loop spans 13 amino acids. V was clipped by 5 bases and J by 9 bases; unmatched bases: 5. The CDR3 coding sequence is TGTGCCAGCAGTCTCGGACAGGGGGCAAGCTACACCTTC. The encoded protein is CASSLGQGASYTF.